Here is one TCR beta chain with its context. The antigen is unknown. Only in-frame clones appear in the TCRdb table, and some are missing; sequencing was by immunoSEQ multiplex PCR. The sample includes over 250,000 clones, roughly three quarters of them seen just once. This entry is derived from a study of cytotoxic CD8 clonotypes in ibrutinib-treated CLL. About the study: Results showed 25 or so partial and 2 complete responses; following median about 62 months, approximately 14 remained remitted, around twelve advanced. Mean per-sample yields comprised roughly 260,000 productive templates and 80,000 to 100,000 productive rearrangements. Study conclusions and caveats: In comparison with age-matched healthy donors, baseline clonality was higher and tracked circulating CD8+ T-cell counts.

Trimming removed 5 bases at V and 10 bases at J, with 9 bases between. The CDR3 is 11 residues long. In germline, CDR1 is SGHTA, CDR2 FQGNSA. Sequenced material: PBMCs, taken at disease progression, from a patient treated with ibrutinib. The receptor was isolated from a human donor with chronic lymphocytic leukemia. The V gene is TRBV7-2, the J gene TRBJ1-5; possible D gene TRBD1, 6 bases. This CDR3 reads CASSRGGPQHF. In DNA, the CDR3 is TGTGCCAGCAGCCGGGGGGGCCCCCAGCATTTT.